One T cell receptor (beta chain) is described in this entry. This sample is part of a study of blood T cell repertoires in COVID-19. Assay used: immunoSEQ multiplex PCR; TCRdb lists only in-frame clones, some missing. This sample yields around 270,000 clones, of which 80% to 90% are seen a single time; 2.5% to 3.5% belongs to the top ten. The source is a woman between 35 and 50 years old who had been exposed to COVID-19. Material for sequencing was PBMCs or T cells enriched from blood (not recorded which).

CDR3: CASSASGTSNTGELFF. The CDR3 nucleotides read TGTGCCAGCAGCGCGTCCGGGACTTCGAACACCGGGGAGCTGTTTTTT. V is TRBV9 and J is TRBJ2-2; a possible D gene is TRBD2 (6 bases). Trimming pared 3 bases from V and 0 bases from J, leaving 12 bases between. This CDR3 comprises 16 residues. CDR1 SGDLS and CDR2 YYNGEE come from the germline V gene.